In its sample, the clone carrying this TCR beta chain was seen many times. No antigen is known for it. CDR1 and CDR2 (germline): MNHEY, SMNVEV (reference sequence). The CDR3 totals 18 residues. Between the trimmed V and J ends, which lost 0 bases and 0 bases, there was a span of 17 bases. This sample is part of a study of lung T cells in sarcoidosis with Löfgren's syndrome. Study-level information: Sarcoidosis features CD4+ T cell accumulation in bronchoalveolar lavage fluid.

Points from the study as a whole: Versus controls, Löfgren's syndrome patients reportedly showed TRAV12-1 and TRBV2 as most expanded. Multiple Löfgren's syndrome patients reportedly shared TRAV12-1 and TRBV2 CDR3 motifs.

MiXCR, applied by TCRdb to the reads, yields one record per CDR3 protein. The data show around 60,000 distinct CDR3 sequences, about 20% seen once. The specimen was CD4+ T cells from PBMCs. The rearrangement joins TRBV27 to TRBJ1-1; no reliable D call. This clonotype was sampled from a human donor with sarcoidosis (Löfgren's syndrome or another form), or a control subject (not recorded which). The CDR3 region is CASSLSGGRRALNTEAFF. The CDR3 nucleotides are TGTGCCAGCAGTTTATCGGGAGGGCGGAGGGCTCTGAACACTGAAGCTTTCTTT.